This entry describes one TCR beta chain. What it binds is unknown. CDR1 is SGHNT, CDR2 YYREEE, per germline (reference sequence). V lost 2 bases and J lost 3; bases outside the gene matches: 5. CDR3 length: 14 residues. These data come from a study of PD-L1 blockade in urothelial cancer. Study-wide results and caveats: Patients with below-median pretreatment blood clonality survived longer.

This table comes from immunoSEQ multiplex PCR, and its TCRdb copy is limited to in-frame clones, with some not included. Found here are about 120,000 clones, more than 70% of them singletons; the top ten hold roughly 2.4%. Time point: peripheral blood 6 weeks after treatment start. This sequence originates from a man aged 45-65 years with urothelial cancer. The specimen was PBMCs, collected around atezolizumab (anti-PD-L1) treatment. The chain is built from TRBV5-4 and TRBJ2-7; 7 nucleotides align to TRBD1. DNA for the CDR3: TGTGCCAGCAGCTTACAGGGGCCCAACTACGAGCAGTACTTC. It translates to CASSLQGPNYEQYF.